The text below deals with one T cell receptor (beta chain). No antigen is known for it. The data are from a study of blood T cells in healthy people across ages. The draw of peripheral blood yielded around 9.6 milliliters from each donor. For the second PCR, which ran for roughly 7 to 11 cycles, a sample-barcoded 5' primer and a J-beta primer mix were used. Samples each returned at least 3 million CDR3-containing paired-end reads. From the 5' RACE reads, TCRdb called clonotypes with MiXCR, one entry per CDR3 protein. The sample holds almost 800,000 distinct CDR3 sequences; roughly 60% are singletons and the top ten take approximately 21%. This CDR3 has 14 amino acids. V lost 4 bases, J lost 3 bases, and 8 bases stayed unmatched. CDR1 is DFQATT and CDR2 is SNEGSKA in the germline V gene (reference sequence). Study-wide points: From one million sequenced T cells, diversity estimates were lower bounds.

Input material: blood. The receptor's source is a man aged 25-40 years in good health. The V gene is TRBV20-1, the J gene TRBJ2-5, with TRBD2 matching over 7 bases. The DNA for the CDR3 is TGCAGTGCTACACCCCCTAGCGGAGAAGAGACCCAGTACTTC. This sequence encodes CSATPPSGEETQYF.